This T cell receptor beta chain stems from a study of chemoradiotherapy in HPV16-positive cancers. Study-wide context: Functional T-cell assays on a couple of HPV16-positive patients' cells defined candidate HPV-specific clones and common TCR motifs. Broader study findings: The functional HPV-specific definition rests on just a couple of HPV16-positive patients. Candidate HPV-specific clones and E7-related TCR motifs grew in tumor during treatment. Better recurrence-free survival went with HPV-responsive T-cell expansion in HPV16-positive patients.

Some clones are missing from TCRdb's copy, which holds only in-frame ones; the method was immunoSEQ multiplex PCR. The sample yields about 11,000 clones, more than 65% seen once. Trimming stripped 0 bases from V and 13 bases from J, with 10 bases between. Germline V gives CDR1 SGHRS, CDR2 YFSETQ. CDR3 size: 12 residues. This clone was picked up one time. Its antigen remains unknown. The sample here was taken from a patient who underwent chemoradiotherapy. This rearrangement joins TRBV5-1 to TRBJ1-4; no reliable D call. The clonotype originates from a human donor with HPV-associated anogenital cancer. CDR3 loop: CASSLVGHGLFF. The CDR3 DNA reads TGCGCCAGCAGCTTGGTAGGGCACGGACTGTTTTTT.